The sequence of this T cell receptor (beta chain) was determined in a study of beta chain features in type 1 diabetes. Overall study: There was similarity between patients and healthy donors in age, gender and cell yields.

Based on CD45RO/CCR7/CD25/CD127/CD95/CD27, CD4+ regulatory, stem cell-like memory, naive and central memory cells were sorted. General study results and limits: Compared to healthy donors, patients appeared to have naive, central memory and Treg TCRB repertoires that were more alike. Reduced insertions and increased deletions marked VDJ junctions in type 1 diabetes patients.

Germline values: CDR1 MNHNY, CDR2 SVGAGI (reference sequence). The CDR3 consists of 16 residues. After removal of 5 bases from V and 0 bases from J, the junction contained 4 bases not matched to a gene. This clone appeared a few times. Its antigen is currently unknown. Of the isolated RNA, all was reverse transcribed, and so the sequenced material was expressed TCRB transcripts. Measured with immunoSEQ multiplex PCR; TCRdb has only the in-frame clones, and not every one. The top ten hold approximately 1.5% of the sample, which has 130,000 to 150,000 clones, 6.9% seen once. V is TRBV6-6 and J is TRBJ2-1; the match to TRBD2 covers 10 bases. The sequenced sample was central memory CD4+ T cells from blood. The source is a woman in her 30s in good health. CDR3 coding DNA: TGTGCCAGCAGTCACGGACTAGCGGCCTCCTACAATGAGCAGTTCTTC. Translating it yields CASSHGLAASYNEQFF.